This TCR beta chain derives from a study of PD-1 blockade in classical Hodgkin lymphoma. Study findings and constraints: Sources of repertoire differences remain undefined, possibly disease activity or prior therapy. Newly diagnosed patients and complete responders had comparable diversity at baseline.

Of note for this clone: The target antigen is unknown.

The assay was immunoSEQ multiplex PCR, and TCRdb's table has in-frame clones only and misses some. The repertoire holds about 25,000 clones, with around 81% as singletons. After autologous stem cell transplantation all patients relapsed, and prior brentuximab vedotin exposure differed between cohorts. The input for sequencing was peripheral blood mononuclear cells (PBMCs), taken before the second cycle of nivolumab. The source is a human donor with classical Hodgkin lymphoma.

CDR3 DNA sequence: TGCGCCAGCAGCGAGTCTGACTATGGCTACACCTTC. Translated: CASSESDYGYTF. This chain links TRBV5-1 with TRBJ1-2; D is uncertain. CDR1 and CDR2 (germline): SGHRS, YFSETQ. V was clipped by 4 bases and J by 3 bases, with 7 bases between them. The CDR3 is 12 residues long. The full variable domain, completed using reference TRBV5-1 and TRBJ1-2, is KAGVTQTPRYLIKTRGQQVTLSCSPISGHRSVSWYQQTPGQGLQFLFEYFSETQRNKGNFPGRFSGRQFSNSRSEMNVSTLELGDSALYLCASSESDYGYTFGSGTRLTVV.